Listed below are T cell receptor beta chains from one sample, sequenced in a study of CD8 T cells in ankylosing spondylitis. A single record per CDR3 protein comes from TCRdb applying MiXCR to the 5' RACE reads. Of 700,000 to 1,000,000 distinct CDR3 sequences in the sample, about 10% were seen once. The specimen sequenced was blood, either unsorted or a sorted T cell fraction (not recorded which). These receptors were taken from a male donor with ankylosing spondylitis. Each CDR3 is given with its conserved first and last residue. Fields, in order: clone size, CDR3 length, V gene, D gene, J gene, CDR3 DNA, CDR3 protein. A D gene is named only where the DNA matches it firmly. Size is stated for part of the rows, as once, few or many counts, or as a class when the clone is expanded.

>few|13|TRBV7-2|TRBD1|TRBJ1-5
TGTGCCAGCAGCCAAGAGACAGGGCGGTCCCAGCATTTT
CASSQETGRSQHF
>few|13|TRBV6-2/TRBV6-3|.|TRBJ1-1
TGTGCCACCTCAGGGTATGGGAACACTGAAGCTTTCTTT
CATSGYGNTEAFF
>once|15|TRBV7-2|.|TRBJ2-7
TGTGCCAGCAGCAGACGGACAGAACCTTCCTACGAGCAGTACTTC
CASSRRTEPSYEQYF
>many|14|TRBV20-1|TRBD1|TRBJ1-5
TGCAGTGCTAGACTCGGACAGGGAGATCAGCCCCAGCATTTT
CSARLGQGDQPQHF
>many|13|TRBV20-1|.|TRBJ2-5
TGCAGCAGTAACAACGGAGGGGAAGAGACCCAGTACTTC
CSSNNGGEETQYF
>.|14|TRBV12-3/TRBV12-4|.|TRBJ2-2
TGTGCCAGCAGTTCCTGCCCGAATGCCGGGGAGCTGTTTTTT
CASSSCPNAGELFF
>.|17|TRBV9|TRBD2|TRBJ2-1
TGTGCCAGCAGCGTGGGGCTTAGCGGGGGCCATTACAATGAGCAGTTCTTC
CASSVGLSGGHYNEQFF
>.|22|TRBV7-3|.|TRBJ2-3
TGTGCCAGCAGCTTTACGAGGAGTGTCGACATCCATCCTTTTTTGAACACAGATACGCAGTATTTT
CASSFTRSVDIHPFLNTDTQYF
>few|14|TRBV7-2|.|TRBJ1-4
TGTGCCAGCAGCCCTCGTGGCGTCGGCGAAAAACTGTTTTTT
CASSPRGVGEKLFF
>many|18|TRBV24-1|TRBD2|TRBJ2-1
TGTGCCACCAGTAGCATAGCGGGGCCCCTAAGCTCCTACAATGAGCAGTTCTTC
CATSSIAGPLSSYNEQFF
>few|13|TRBV20-1|TRBD1|TRBJ1-4
TGCAGTGCTCTACAGGGGGCTAATGAAAAACTGTTTTTT
CSALQGANEKLFF
>.|15|TRBV3-1|TRBD2|TRBJ2-7
TGTGCCAGCAGCCCTCCCGGACTAGCGAGCTACGAGCAGTACTTC
CASSPPGLASYEQYF
>.|15|TRBV29-1|.|TRBJ1-1
TGCAGCGTTGTGCCCAGCCTATTAAGGGGCACTGAAGCTTTCTTT
CSVVPSLLRGTEAFF
>few|16|TRBV7-2|TRBD2|TRBJ2-3
TGTGCCAGCAGCTCTGGGAGCGGGGGGGCCCCAGATACGCAGTATTTT
CASSSGSGGAPDTQYF
>few|14|TRBV6-5|.|TRBJ1-1
TGTGCCAGCAGTTTTGGACTGCTGAACACTGAAGCTTTCTTT
CASSFGLLNTEAFF
>.|14|TRBV18|TRBD1|TRBJ2-7
TGTGCCAGCTCACAGGGGGCCGAATCCTACGAGCAGTACTTC
CASSQGAESYEQYF
>few|16|TRBV7-2|.|TRBJ1-1
TGTGCCAGCATCCGCAAGGTGGGGGCGCGGATCACTGAAGCTTTCTTT
CASIRKVGARITEAFF
>many|13|TRBV24-1|.|TRBJ1-5
TGTGCCACCAGTGATTTCCCTGATCAGCCCCAGCATTTT
CATSDFPDQPQHF
>few|15|TRBV27|.|TRBJ2-3
TGTGCCAGCAGACCCCTAACAGTTTCCACAGATACGCAGTATTTT
CASRPLTVSTDTQYF
>few|15|TRBV5-6|.|TRBJ2-1
TGTGCCAGCAGGGCCATTTCAGGGTTTTACAATGAGCAGTTCTTC
CASRAISGFYNEQFF
>many|14|TRBV20-1|.|TRBJ2-3
TGCAGTGCCTCGGCGCATATTGGCGCAGATACGCAGTATTTT
CSASAHIGADTQYF
>.|15|TRBV12-3/TRBV12-4|TRBD1|TRBJ1-4
TGTGCCAGCAGCACAGGGGGCAGCACTAATGAAAAACTGTTTTTT
CASSTGGSTNEKLFF
>many|15|TRBV7-2|.|TRBJ2-5
TGTGCCAGCAGCTTAGATTGGGGGATGCAAGAGACCCAGTACTTC
CASSLDWGMQETQYF
>.|12|TRBV6-1|.|TRBJ1-2
TGTGCCAGCAGTGACACCTACTATGGCTACACCTTC
CASSDTYYGYTF